The subject of this entry is one T cell receptor (beta chain). Its antigen is undetermined. This specimen belongs to a study of radiotherapy plus CTLA-4 blockade in lung cancer. Looking at the study overall: Of the patients, about 18% showed objective responses and 31% attained disease control.

TCRdb's table, derived via immunoSEQ multiplex PCR, lists solely in-frame clones and lacks some. The table has roughly 90,000 clones, 55% to 75% seen once. Study conclusions and caveats: Clones derived from tumor TCRs expanded in blood after radiotherapy plus ipilimumab. Increased serum interferon-beta after radiation also reportedly predicted response strongly.

Focal radiation and CTLA-4 blockade (ipilimumab) were tested in chemo-refractory metastatic non-small-cell lung cancer patients. CDR3 length: 15 amino acids. Looked up from germline, CDR1 is MDHEN and CDR2 is SYDVKM. The receptor comes from a human donor with non-small cell lung cancer that progressed on radiotherapy plus ipilimumab. V is TRBV28 and J is TRBJ2-5, with D perhaps TRBD1 (6 bases). The assigned J gene may be wrong: the sequence end matches TRBJ2-7 better. The sequenced sample was peripheral blood, obtained from a patient treated with radiotherapy plus ipilimumab. For the CDR3, the DNA is TGTGCCAGCAGTTTATTTGGACAGCCCCCCTACGAGCAGTACTTC. Amino acids: CASSLFGQPPYEQYF.